Reported below is one TCR beta chain. The record originates from a study of shared clonotypes between healthy human individuals. The CDR3 has 17 residues. From germline, CDR1 is MDHEN and CDR2 SYDVKM. Trimming removed 5 bases at V and 0 bases at J, with 17 bases between. The repertoire was sequenced with immunoSEQ multiplex PCR; TCRdb's copy has only in-frame clones and lacks some. This sample has 2 million to 3 million clones, with approximately 93% found just once. The V gene is TRBV28, the J gene TRBJ1-3; weak D call: TRBD1 (5 bases). This sequence originates from a man aged 18 to 35 in good health. Some clones in this sample may be carry-over from other donors' samples. Specimen: naive CD4+ T cells from PBMCs. The subset is: CD45RA+ positively selected. Here the CDR3 DNA reads TGTGCCAGCAGTGGTACCGGGACTGCCTTCTCTGGAAACACCATATATTTT. Translation: CASSGTGTAFSGNTIYF.